This is a list of T cell receptor beta chains from one sample in a study of T-cell reconstitution after alpha-beta-depleted transplantation in children. TCRdb itself ran the PCR reads through MiXCR, one entry per CDR3 protein. This table holds about 600,000 distinct CDR3 sequences, 20% to 25% found once. Sequenced material: PBMCs, mostly from graft donor cells, taken 360 days after TCRalphabeta/CD19-depleted stem cell transplant. The receptor source for this set is a boy under two years old who had a stem cell transplant for acute myeloid leukemia, so the T cells may come from the graft donor. Each CDR3 is given with its conserved first and last residue. Each record gives: clone size, J gene, D gene, V gene, CDR3 protein, CDR3 DNA. D genes are given only for firm matches. Only part of the rows carry a size: once, few, many, or a class if the clone is expanded.

>few|TRBJ1-3|.|TRBV12-3/TRBV12-4
CASTWTVGNTIYF
TGTGCCAGCACCTGGACTGTTGGAAACACCATATATTTT
>few|TRBJ1-2|.|TRBV12-3/TRBV12-4
CASSSGTMNGYTF
TGTGCCAGCAGTTCTGGGACAATGAATGGCTACACCTTC
>few|TRBJ1-2|TRBD1|TRBV6-5
CASSYPTPDRGPRGYTF
TGTGCCAGCAGTTACCCCACCCCTGACAGGGGGCCACGAGGCTACACCTTC
>many|TRBJ1-1|.|TRBV6-5
CASSYSRTTQGVFTEAFF
TGTGCCAGCAGTTACTCGAGGACCACACAGGGAGTATTCACTGAAGCTTTCTTT
>many|TRBJ2-1|TRBD1|TRBV7-9
CASSPRGQLQSNEQFF
TGTGCCAGCAGCCCGAGGGGACAGCTTCAAAGCAATGAGCAGTTCTTC
>many|TRBJ1-2|.|TRBV20-1
CSARDRVRRGEFYGYTF
TGCAGTGCTAGAGACCGAGTACGACGTGGAGAATTCTATGGCTACACCTTC
>.|TRBJ2-7|.|TRBV30
CAWSTGTSEQYF
TGTGCCTGGAGTACCGGGACTTCCGAGCAGTACTTC
>.|TRBJ2-3|.|TRBV12-3/TRBV12-4
CASSSEGVASTDTQYF
TGTGCCAGCAGTTCGGAGGGGGTCGCTAGCACAGATACGCAGTATTTT
>many|TRBJ2-5|TRBD1|TRBV4-3
CASSQTQGPMYQETQYF
TGCGCCAGCAGCCAAACACAGGGGCCCATGTACCAAGAGACCCAGTACTTC
>few|TRBJ2-7|TRBD1|TRBV20-1
CSAISDRGLDEQYF
TGCAGTGCCATATCCGACAGGGGGCTCGACGAGCAGTACTTC
>many|TRBJ2-2|TRBD1|TRBV15
CATSREPRQGKDGELFF
TGTGCCACCAGCAGAGAACCCCGACAGGGAAAGGACGGGGAGCTGTTTTTT
>many|TRBJ1-4|TRBD1|TRBV7-8
CASSLSGQVNEKLFF
TGTGCCAGCAGCTTATCGGGACAGGTTAATGAAAAACTGTTTTTT
>many|TRBJ2-1|.|TRBV29-1
CSVVGRRYEQFF
TGCAGCGTTGTGGGACGAAGGTACGAGCAGTTCTTC
>few|TRBJ1-2|.|TRBV19
CASSFRALYGYTF
TGTGCCAGTAGTTTTCGGGCCCTCTATGGCTACACCTTC
>few|TRBJ1-6|TRBD1|TRBV12-3/TRBV12-4
CASRAGTGGSRNSPLHF
TGTGCCAGCAGGGCCGGGACAGGGGGAAGTAGGAATTCACCCCTCCACTTT
>.|TRBJ2-3|.|TRBV18
CASSQGYWTDTQYF
TGTGCCAGCTCACAGGGCTACTGGACAGATACGCAGTATTTT
>.|TRBJ2-5|TRBD2|TRBV6-5
CASSYMGLAGGQETQYF
TGTGCCAGCAGTTACATGGGACTAGCGGGGGGACAAGAGACCCAGTACTTC
>.|TRBJ2-2|.|TRBV20-1
CSAAGRSNTGELFF
TGCAGTGCCGCGGGTAGATCGAACACCGGGGAGCTGTTTTTT
>few|TRBJ2-1|TRBD2|TRBV6-1
CASSPSGRVNNEQFF
TGTGCCAGCAGTCCCTCTGGGAGGGTGAACAATGAGCAGTTCTTC
>many|TRBJ2-7|.|TRBV20-1
CSAVDGSYEQYF
TGCAGTGCTGTGGACGGGTCCTACGAGCAGTACTTC
>many|TRBJ2-1|TRBD2|TRBV10-3
CAISEMAGGSYNEQFF
TGTGCCATCAGTGAGATGGCGGGGGGCTCCTACAATGAGCAGTTCTTC
>few|TRBJ1-6|.|TRBV20-1
CSARDKVSPLHF
TGCAGTGCTAGAGATAAGGTTTCACCCCTCCACTTT
>many|TRBJ2-1|.|TRBV3-1
CASSQHAGAIYNEQFF
TGTGCCAGCAGCCAACATGCGGGGGCTATTTACAATGAGCAGTTCTTC
>many|TRBJ2-1|TRBD2|TRBV2
CASPGLGNNEQFF
TGTGCCAGCCCGGGACTAGGAAACAATGAGCAGTTCTTC
>.|TRBJ1-5|.|TRBV6-5
CASSSHGISGGNQPQHF
TGTGCCAGCAGTTCTCACGGAATTTCTGGGGGCAATCAGCCCCAGCATTTT
>many|TRBJ2-3|.|TRBV7-6
CASSYTWGTDTQYF
TGTGCCAGCAGCTATACATGGGGCACAGATACGCAGTATTTT
>many|TRBJ2-5|.|TRBV28
CASSFGAGGETQYF
.
>.|TRBJ2-5|TRBD1|TRBV18
CASSPPVEGGEETQYF
TGTGCCAGCTCACCACCAGTAGAAGGGGGCGAGGAGACCCAGTACTTC
>few|TRBJ2-2|TRBD2|TRBV20-1
CSARPSLAGAGELFF
TGCAGTGCTAGACCAAGCCTAGCGGGCGCCGGGGAGCTGTTTTTT
>.|TRBJ2-5|.|TRBV7-7
CASSLGQIETQYF
TGTGCCAGCAGCTTAGGGCAAATAGAGACCCAGTACTTC
>many|TRBJ2-7|.|TRBV12-3/TRBV12-4
CASSLQRIGVQYF
TGTGCCAGCAGTTTGCAACGGATTGGTGTGCAGTACTTC
>few|TRBJ2-7|.|TRBV4-3
CASSNRDFPGEQYF
TGCGCCAGCAGCAACCGGGACTTTCCGGGGGAGCAGTACTTC
>.|TRBJ2-7|.|TRBV6-2/TRBV6-3
CASRPWAGSDEQYF
TGTGCCAGCCGCCCGTGGGCAGGCTCGGACGAGCAGTACTTC
>few|TRBJ2-3|.|TRBV12-3/TRBV12-4
CASSFGDDTQYF
TGTGCCAGCAGTTTCGGGGACGATACGCAGTATTTT
>.|TRBJ2-3|.|TRBV3-1
CASSQYTRDTQYF
TGTGCCAGCAGCCAATACACTCGGGATACGCAGTATTTT
>.|TRBJ2-3|TRBD1|TRBV5-1
CASSAGTGTPDTQYF
TGCGCCAGCAGCGCCGGGACAGGGACGCCAGATACGCAGTATTTT
>.|TRBJ1-1|.|TRBV5-1
CASSIGREAFF
TGCGCCAGCAGCATAGGGCGAGAAGCTTTCTTT
>many|TRBJ1-6|.|TRBV28
CASVEISSYNSPLHF
TGTGCCAGTGTTGAGATTAGCTCCTATAATTCACCCCTCCACTTT
>few|TRBJ2-1|.|TRBV11-2
CASSGPGPRSYNEQFF
TGTGCCAGCAGCGGCCCAGGGCCCCGCTCCTACAATGAGCAGTTCTTC
>many|TRBJ2-3|.|TRBV10-3
CAISVGEGYKDTQYF
TGTGCCATCAGTGTGGGAGAGGGCTACAAAGATACGCAGTATTTT
>many|TRBJ1-4|.|TRBV6-5
CASSYRALNEKLFF
TGTGCCAGCAGCTACAGGGCGCTTAATGAAAAACTGTTTTTT
>.|TRBJ2-3|.|TRBV10-2
CATSTRQRPDTQYF
TGCGCCACCTCTACTAGACAGCGCCCAGATACGCAGTATTTT
>once|TRBJ2-3|TRBD1|TRBV5-1
CASQQGYATDTQYF
TGCGCCAGCCAACAGGGGTATGCTACAGATACGCAGTATTTT
>.|TRBJ2-1|.|TRBV5-1
CASSSGTGHGSYNEQFF
TGCGCCAGCAGTAGTGGAACAGGACACGGCTCCTACAATGAGCAGTTCTTC
>few|TRBJ2-1|TRBD1|TRBV28
CASSPSRGTAYNEQFF
TGTGCCAGCAGTCCATCCAGGGGGACAGCATACAATGAGCAGTTCTTC
>few|TRBJ1-1|.|TRBV15
CATSRDSAGGREAFF
TGTGCCACCAGCAGAGATTCGGCCGGCGGGCGTGAAGCTTTCTTT
>many|TRBJ1-6|.|TRBV7-2
CASSLRGSQVLPLHF
TGTGCCAGCAGTCTCAGGGGCAGTCAAGTACTTCCCCTCCACTTT
>.|TRBJ1-1|TRBD1|TRBV6-1
CASRPRAGGKNTEAFF
TGTGCCAGCAGACCACGGGCAGGGGGGAAGAACACTGAAGCTTTCTTT
>.|TRBJ2-3|.|TRBV5-1
CASSIVSPGPDTQYF
TGCGCCAGCAGCATAGTTTCCCCGGGCCCAGATACGCAGTATTTT
>few|TRBJ1-1|.|TRBV19
CASSISVNTEAFF
TGTGCCAGTAGTATCTCTGTGAACACTGAAGCTTTCTTT
>many|TRBJ2-7|.|TRBV29-1
CSGQDSYEQYF
TGCAGCGGGCAGGACTCCTACGAGCAGTACTTC
>.|TRBJ2-5|TRBD2|TRBV7-2
CASSLTSGGVQKTQYF
TGTGCCAGCAGCTTAACTAGCGGGGGGGTTCAGAAGACCCAGTACTTC
>many|TRBJ2-5|.|TRBV15
CATSRTNPGGTQYF
TGTGCCACCAGCCGAACTAATCCCGGGGGTACCCAGTACTTC
>.|TRBJ1-1|.|TRBV5-1
CASSLAGSGGGDTEAFF
TGCGCCAGCAGCTTGGCCGGATCAGGCGGGGGGGACACTGAAGCTTTCTTT